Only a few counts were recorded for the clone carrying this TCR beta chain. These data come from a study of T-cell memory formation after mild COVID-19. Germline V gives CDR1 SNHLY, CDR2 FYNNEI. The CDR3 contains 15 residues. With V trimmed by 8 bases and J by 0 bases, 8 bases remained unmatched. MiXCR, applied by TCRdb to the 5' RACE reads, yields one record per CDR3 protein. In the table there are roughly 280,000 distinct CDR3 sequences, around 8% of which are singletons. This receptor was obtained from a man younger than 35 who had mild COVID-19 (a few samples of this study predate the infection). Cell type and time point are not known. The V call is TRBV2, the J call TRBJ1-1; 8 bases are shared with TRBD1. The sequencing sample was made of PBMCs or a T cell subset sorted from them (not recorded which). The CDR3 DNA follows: TGTGCCAGCCAGGGACAGGTCCCGATGAACACTGAAGCTTTCTTT. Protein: CASQGQVPMNTEAFF.